One sample yielded the 21 T cell receptor beta chains listed below, sequenced in a study of tumor-infiltrating lymphocytes in primary liver carcinoma. Total RNA (around 500 ng) served as template for TCR beta cDNA synthesis primed by a constant-region primer. A slightly modified ARM-PCR protocol with three nested multiplex PCR rounds produced these TCR beta libraries. In the first two PCR rounds, TRBV1-TRBV30 forward primers were paired with a C-beta reverse primer, and each round lasted approximately 10 cycles. Each CDR3 protein gets one entry after TCRdb re-called the multiplex PCR reads with MiXCR. Here the sample spans approximately 300,000 distinct CDR3 sequences, over 55% being singletons. Out of unsorted whole blood came the blood RNA, and germline DNA was extracted as well. Material: peripheral blood. The receptors originated from a man between 40 and 49 years old with primary liver carcinoma and hepatitis B virus infection.

This clonotype was seen many times. DNA of the CDR3: TGTGCTAGTGGTTTGCCCGGACAGGTGAACACTGAAGCTTTCTTT. Translated, it gives CASGLPGQVNTEAFF. V usage is TRBV12-5 and J usage is TRBJ1-1; 7 nucleotides line up with TRBD1. This CDR3 contains 15 residues. The V and J ends lost 2 bases and 0 bases, in that order; junction bases with no gene match: 3. Germline loops: CDR1 LGHNT, CDR2 FRNRAP.

The chain recombines TRBV5-1 with TRBJ1-1; no clear D. The CDR3 totals 15 residues. Germline V gene lookup returns CDR1 SGHRS and CDR2 YFSETQ. Trimming left V 0 bases short and J 1 base short, with 10 bases between. In DNA form, the CDR3 reads TGCGCCAGCAGCTTGGCGGTAGGATCGAACACTGAAGCTTTCTTT. It encodes CASSLAVGSNTEAFF.

By proportion, this clonotype is medium-sized (0.01 to 0.1%). The gene calls are TRBV11-2 and TRBJ1-1, with D uncertain. The CDR3 is 11 residues long. CDR1 and CDR2 from the germline V gene are SGHAT and FQNNGV. The V gene lost 1 base and the J gene lost 5 bases, with 2 bases spanning the gap. CDR3 in DNA: TGTGCCAGCAGCTTAGGGACTGAAGCTTTCTTT. Its translation is CASSLGTEAFF.

This clonotype was recorded a few times. This rearrangement joins TRBV10-3 to TRBJ2-7, with D uncertain. Germline-derived CDR1 and CDR2 are ENHRY and SYGVKD. V was cut by 3 bases and J by 5 bases, with 14 bases left in between. The CDR3 spans 14 residues. The CDR3 bases are TGTGCCATCAGTGACACGGCTGAGAAGGACGAGCAGTACTTC. Its protein product is CAISDTAEKDEQYF.

Note on this clonotype: With a much larger clone just one base away, this may be a read error. This chain connects TRBV12-3 or TRBV12-4 to TRBJ1-5; 7 positions match TRBD1. The CDR3 has 14 residues. The CDR3 coding sequence is TGTGCCAGCAGTCGACAGGGTCGCAATCAGTCCCAGCATTTT. Encoded protein: CASSRQGRNQSQHF.

This clonotype occurred a few times. The gene calls are TRBV12-3 or TRBV12-4 and TRBJ1-1; D perhaps matches TRBD1 (5 bases). The V gene lost 5 bases and the J gene lost 5 bases, with 15 bases spanning the gap. This CDR3 has 14 residues. DNA of the CDR3: TGTGCCAGCAGTGGGACTGGGACGCTAACTGAAGCTTTCTTT. This translates into CASSGTGTLTEAFF.

There are a few counts of this clonotype. V usage is TRBV5-1 and J usage is TRBJ2-3, with D tentatively TRBD2 (6 bases). Germline V gene data show CDR1 as SGHRS and CDR2 as YFSETQ. This CDR3 spans 15 amino acids. V shed 7 bases and J shed 1 base, with 16 bases lying between them. The CDR3 DNA reads TGCGCCAGCCTAGAATCGGGAGCGCGCACAGATACGCAGTATTTT. This translates into CASLESGARTDTQYF.

The chain recombines TRBV7-2 with TRBJ1-2; 11 nucleotides match TRBD1. The CDR3 extends over 14 amino acids. Germline lookup yields CDR1 SGHTA and CDR2 FQGNSA. V shed 5 bases, J shed 8 bases, and the junction held 7 bases outside the gene matches. The CDR3 loop reads CASSNGQGAEGYTF. CDR3 nucleotides: TGTGCCAGCAGCAACGGACAGGGGGCAGAAGGCTACACCTTC.

Concerning this clonotype itself: A junction boundary mismatches the germline segment, possibly from a read error. The chain links TRBV28 to TRBJ2-7; 9 positions agree with TRBD1. CDR3 length: 12 amino acids. Germline CDR1 is MDHEN and CDR2 is SYDVKM. Here the CDR3 DNA reads TGTGCCATCGTGGGACAGGGACACGAGGAGTACTTC. Its translation is CAIVGQGHEEYF.

As for this clonotype: This could be a read error, since a much larger clone is one nucleotide away. The genes are TRBV4-1 and TRBJ2-5, with D perhaps matching TRBD2 (6 bases). The germline CDR1 and CDR2 sequences are MGHRA and YSYEKL. The CDR3 loop spans 14 amino acids. Trimming took 3 bases from V and 7 from J, leaving 15 bases between them. The CDR3 loop reads CASSHDGGVGTQYF. Written as DNA, the CDR3 is TGCGCCAGCAGCCATGACGGCGGGGTTGGGACCCAGTACTTC.

This clonotype has at least ten counts. J is TRBJ1-2 and V is TRBV11-2; possibly TRBD1 for D (5 bases). Trimming removed 5 bases at V and 3 bases at J, with 16 bases between. The CDR3 is 15 amino acids. Germline values: CDR1 SGHAT, CDR2 FQNNGV. CDR3 bases: TGTGCCAGCAGCCAAACCGACGGGGCGTACTATGGCTACACCTTC. The encoded protein is CASSQTDGAYYGYTF.

As concerns this clonotype: A much larger clone is a single base away; this may be a read error. The chain employs TRBV6-2 or TRBV6-3 and TRBJ1-1, with D perhaps matching TRBD1 (6 bases). The germline CDR1 and CDR2 sequences are MNHEY and SVGEGT. V lost 6 bases to trimming and J lost 3 bases, with 14 bases between them. The length of the CDR3 is 14 residues. The CDR3 bases are TGTGCCAGCAGCTACCCGGGGGCCGACACTGAAGCTTTCTTT. Its translation: CASSYPGADTEAFF.

V and J are TRBV6-2 or TRBV6-3 and TRBJ1-3; D remains unclear. Trimming removed 6 bases at V and 4 bases at J, with 13 bases between. There are 14 residues in the CDR3. CDR1 is MNHEY, CDR2 SVGEGT, per germline. CDR3 DNA sequence: TGTGCCAGCAGCTCACCGACCCTGGGAAACACCATATATTTT. Translation gives CASSSPTLGNTIYF.

The chain carries TRBV11-2 and TRBJ2-7; tentatively, D is TRBD1 or TRBD2 (5 bases each). The germline V gene encodes CDR1 SGHAT and CDR2 FQNNGV. This CDR3 has 13 residues. The CDR3 nucleotides read TGTGTCAGTAGCCTGGGGGACCTTATGGAGCAGTACTTC. Encoded protein: CVSSLGDLMEQYF.

The chain combines TRBV12-3 or TRBV12-4 with TRBJ2-3; 7 nucleotides agree with TRBD2. This CDR3 spans 14 amino acids. V was clipped by 5 bases and J by 8 bases; unmatched bases: 10. The CDR3 here is CASSPAGSAGTQYF. The CDR3 coding sequence is TGTGCCAGCAGTCCAGCGGGATCCGCAGGTACGCAGTATTTT.

A few counts support this clonotype. The V gene is TRBV5-4, the J gene TRBJ2-3, with 9 bases that match TRBD1. CDR3 size: 16 residues. Germline trimming cut 4 bases from V and 3 bases from J; bases unmatched to any gene: 9. Per germline, CDR1 SGHNT and CDR2 YYREEE (reference sequence). This chain's CDR3 is CASSQTNRGQTDTQYF. Written as DNA, the CDR3 is TGTGCCAGCAGCCAGACAAACAGGGGGCAAACAGATACGCAGTATTTT.

In regard to this clonotype: One junction end does not reproduce the germline sequence, and a read error may be involved. For the CDR3, the DNA is TGCGCCAGCAGCCTGATTGGACAGGAGTGGGCTTTCTTT. Protein sequence: CASSLIGQEWAFF. The J gene is TRBJ1-1, the V gene TRBV11-1; 7 bases fit TRBD1. Per germline, CDR1 SGHAT and CDR2 FQDESV (reference sequence). This CDR3 is built from 13 residues.

Points on this clonotype: This may stem from a read error, because a much larger clone lies one nucleotide away. The chain carries TRBV6-5 and TRBJ1-5; D call uncertain. In germline, CDR1 is MNHEY, CDR2 SVGAGI. The CDR3 is made up of 12 amino acids. Deletions cut 7 bases from V and 2 bases from J, with 6 bases between. CDR3 DNA sequence: TGTGCCAGCAATTCGCGCAATCAGCCCCAGCATTTT. Amino acids: CASNSRNQPQHF.

The genes are TRBV7-8 and TRBJ1-6; no reliable D call. This CDR3 contains 17 residues. V was trimmed by 2 bases and J by 3 bases, leaving 14 bases between them. Germline CDR1 reads SGHVS; CDR2 reads FQNEAQ. The CDR3 region has the DNA TGTGCCAGCAGCTTATACACGTCAAGCTTCTATAATTCACCCCTCCACTTT. This translates into CASSLYTSSFYNSPLHF.

V and J are TRBV30 and TRBJ2-5; 7 bases are a match to TRBD2. Germline CDR1 reads GTSNPN; CDR2 reads SVGIG (reference sequence). J gave up 4 bases and V 2 bases, and 10 bases lay outside the gene matches. This CDR3 region has 15 residues. The DNA for the CDR3 is TGTGCCTGGAGTCCACCGGGGAGGGTTGGAGAGACCCAGTACTTC. Protein sequence: CAWSPPGRVGETQYF.

Notes on this clonotype: One base away lies a much larger clone, so this may be a sequencing read error. CDR3 residues: CAAGGNYEQNF. Written as DNA, the CDR3 is TGTGCCGCCGGGGGTAATTACGAGCAGAACTTC. The chain couples TRBV7-9 to TRBJ2-7, with D perhaps matching TRBD2 (6 bases). Germline CDR1 reads SEHNR; CDR2 reads FQNEAQ (reference sequence). This CDR3 is 11 amino acids long.